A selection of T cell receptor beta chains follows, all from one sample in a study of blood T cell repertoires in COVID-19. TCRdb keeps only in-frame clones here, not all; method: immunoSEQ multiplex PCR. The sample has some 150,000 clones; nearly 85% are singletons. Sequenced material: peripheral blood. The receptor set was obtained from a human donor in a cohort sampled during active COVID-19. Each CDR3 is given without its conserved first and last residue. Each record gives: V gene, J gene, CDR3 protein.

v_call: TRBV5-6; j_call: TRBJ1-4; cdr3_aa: ASSSDRVGTGEKLF
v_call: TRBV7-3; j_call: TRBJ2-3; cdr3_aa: ASSTGGAADTQY
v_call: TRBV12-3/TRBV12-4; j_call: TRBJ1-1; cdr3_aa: ASSLTGNTEAF
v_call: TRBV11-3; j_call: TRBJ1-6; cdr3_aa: ASSLSDEGSPLH
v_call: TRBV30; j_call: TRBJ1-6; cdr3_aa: AFRGDRGRSPLH
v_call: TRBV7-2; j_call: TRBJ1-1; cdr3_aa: ASSLGRQGTEAF
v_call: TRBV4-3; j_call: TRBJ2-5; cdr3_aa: ASSPSISGGVD
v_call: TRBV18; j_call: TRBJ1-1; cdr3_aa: ASSPSAGPTEAF
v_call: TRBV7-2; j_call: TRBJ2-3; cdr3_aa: ASSLGLAGYSQY
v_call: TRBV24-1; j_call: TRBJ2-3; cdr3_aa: ATSGSGDTQY
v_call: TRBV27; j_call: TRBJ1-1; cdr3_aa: ASSLRGASTEAF
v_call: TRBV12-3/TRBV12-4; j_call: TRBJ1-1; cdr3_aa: ASSLRGNTEAF
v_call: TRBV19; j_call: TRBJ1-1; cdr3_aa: ASSIASIQNTEAF
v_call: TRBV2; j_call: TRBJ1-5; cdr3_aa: ASQDRYSNQPQH
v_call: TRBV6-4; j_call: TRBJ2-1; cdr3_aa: ASSLEGGPYNEQF
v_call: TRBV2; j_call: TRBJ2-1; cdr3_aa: ASSETGGGYEQF
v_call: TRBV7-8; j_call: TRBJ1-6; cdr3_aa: ASSLREGIIFSPLH